The rows below give T cell receptor beta chains drawn from one sample of a study of blood T cell repertoires in COVID-19. Repertoires were generated with immunoSEQ multiplex PCR, while TCRdb's copy carries only in-frame clones and drops some. The sample shows fewer than 200,000 clones, 70% to 90% of them seen only once. The sequenced sample was peripheral blood. The receptors were gathered from a man aged 18 to 30 who had recovered from COVID-19. Each CDR3 is given with its conserved first and last residue. Each record gives: CDR3 protein, clone size, CDR3 length, J gene, D gene, V gene. D genes are given only for firm matches. A clone size is listed for some rows: how often the clone was seen (once, few, many), or a class if it is expanded.

cdr3_aa: CASSRNSGGANVLTF
clone_size: few
cdr3_length: 15
j_call: TRBJ2-6
d_call: -
v_call: TRBV3-1/TRBV3-2

cdr3_aa: CAIRPWGQGHEQFF
clone_size: -
cdr3_length: 14
j_call: TRBJ2-1
d_call: TRBD1
v_call: TRBV10-3

cdr3_aa: CASSRGQMNTEAFF
clone_size: -
cdr3_length: 14
j_call: TRBJ1-1
d_call: TRBD1
v_call: TRBV5-4

cdr3_aa: CASSLDRGYNQPQHF
clone_size: -
cdr3_length: 15
j_call: TRBJ1-5
d_call: TRBD1
v_call: TRBV2

cdr3_aa: CASSIITGNTGELFF
clone_size: -
cdr3_length: 15
j_call: TRBJ2-2
d_call: -
v_call: TRBV19

cdr3_aa: CASSFEAGRLSYNEQFF
clone_size: -
cdr3_length: 17
j_call: TRBJ2-1
d_call: -
v_call: TRBV5-1

cdr3_aa: CASSSSGTGDEKLFF
clone_size: once
cdr3_length: 15
j_call: TRBJ1-4
d_call: TRBD1
v_call: TRBV28

cdr3_aa: CASSAASGRASTDTQYF
clone_size: -
cdr3_length: 17
j_call: TRBJ2-3
d_call: TRBD2
v_call: TRBV9

cdr3_aa: CASAPDRGQETQYF
clone_size: -
cdr3_length: 14
j_call: TRBJ2-5
d_call: TRBD1
v_call: TRBV7-2

cdr3_aa: CASNTLGGAETQYF
clone_size: -
cdr3_length: 14
j_call: TRBJ2-5
d_call: -
v_call: TRBV6-5

cdr3_aa: CASSEQGGNTIYF
clone_size: few
cdr3_length: 13
j_call: TRBJ1-3
d_call: -
v_call: TRBV2

cdr3_aa: CASSLDSYNEQFF
clone_size: -
cdr3_length: 13
j_call: TRBJ2-1
d_call: -
v_call: TRBV12-3/TRBV12-4

cdr3_aa: CASSLGTATLF
clone_size: -
cdr3_length: 11
j_call: TRBJ1-1
d_call: TRBD1
v_call: TRBV30

cdr3_aa: CASSRSIRDQETQYF
clone_size: -
cdr3_length: 15
j_call: TRBJ2-5
d_call: -
v_call: TRBV19

cdr3_aa: CASSQELSRVGYGYTF
clone_size: -
cdr3_length: 16
j_call: TRBJ1-2
d_call: -
v_call: TRBV4-3

cdr3_aa: CASSKSGQGRGEQYF
clone_size: -
cdr3_length: 15
j_call: TRBJ2-7
d_call: TRBD1
v_call: TRBV19

cdr3_aa: CASRTRTSGVSDF
clone_size: -
cdr3_length: 13
j_call: TRBJ2-4
d_call: TRBD2
v_call: TRBV2

cdr3_aa: CAISEGLGRGREQYF
clone_size: -
cdr3_length: 15
j_call: TRBJ2-7
d_call: TRBD1
v_call: TRBV10-3

cdr3_aa: CASSQTSGTWETQYF
clone_size: -
cdr3_length: 15
j_call: TRBJ2-5
d_call: TRBD2
v_call: TRBV14

cdr3_aa: CAISVLEGGYEQYF
clone_size: -
cdr3_length: 14
j_call: TRBJ2-7
d_call: -
v_call: TRBV10-3

cdr3_aa: CASSLSGTGYLPSTEAFF
clone_size: -
cdr3_length: 18
j_call: TRBJ1-1
d_call: TRBD1
v_call: TRBV27

cdr3_aa: CASSYFRGQETQYF
clone_size: -
cdr3_length: 14
j_call: TRBJ2-5
d_call: -
v_call: TRBV6-2/TRBV6-3

cdr3_aa: CSVERGTPLGETQYF
clone_size: -
cdr3_length: 15
j_call: TRBJ2-5
d_call: -
v_call: TRBV29-1

cdr3_aa: CATSLYSGANVLTF
clone_size: -
cdr3_length: 14
j_call: TRBJ2-6
d_call: -
v_call: TRBV4-3

cdr3_aa: CASSIYFGARGEYEQYF
clone_size: -
cdr3_length: 17
j_call: TRBJ2-7
d_call: -
v_call: TRBV19

cdr3_aa: CASSPSGTGADTQYF
clone_size: -
cdr3_length: 15
j_call: TRBJ2-3
d_call: TRBD1
v_call: TRBV6-2/TRBV6-3

cdr3_aa: CASSQVEQGSSPLHF
clone_size: once
cdr3_length: 15
j_call: TRBJ1-6
d_call: -
v_call: TRBV4-1

cdr3_aa: CSARDWSVREQYF
clone_size: -
cdr3_length: 13
j_call: TRBJ2-7
d_call: -
v_call: TRBV29-1

cdr3_aa: CASRLRGTVSYEQYF
clone_size: -
cdr3_length: 15
j_call: TRBJ2-7
d_call: TRBD1
v_call: TRBV28

cdr3_aa: CSAERGINNEQFF
clone_size: -
cdr3_length: 13
j_call: TRBJ2-1
d_call: -
v_call: TRBV29-1

cdr3_aa: CASSSWGDTEAFF
clone_size: -
cdr3_length: 13
j_call: TRBJ1-1
d_call: -
v_call: TRBV28